This record looks at one T cell receptor beta chain sequence and its context. The data stem from a study of Ad26.COV2.S vaccination and SARS-CoV-2 variants. Clones were read by immunoSEQ multiplex PCR, and TCRdb kept only the in-frame ones, dropping some. Here the sample spans about 410,000 clones, 70% to 90% being singletons. The sample's treatment: 15 to 20 received Ad26.COV2.S at low or high dose, single or two shots; 5 received placebo; per-sample allocation not given. Day 63 after the first injection of vaccine or placebo was the sampling time. Trimming took 6 bases from V and 7 from J, leaving 10 bases between them. CDR3 length: 12 amino acids.

This chain links TRBV12-3 or TRBV12-4 with TRBJ1-3, with D maybe TRBD1 (5 bases). The sequence was obtained from a person between 18 and 59 years old who received the Ad26.COV2.S COVID-19 vaccine or a placebo. The source was peripheral blood, collected in a trial of Ad26.COV2.S vaccine versus placebo. This chain's CDR3 is CASRRGANTIYF. The CDR3 DNA reads as TGTGCCAGCAGGCGTGGGGCCAACACCATATATTTT.